This T cell receptor beta chain was sequenced during a study of blood T cells in healthy people across ages. With a J-beta primer mix and a sample-barcoded 5' primer, a second PCR ran roughly 6 to 11 cycles. TCRdb called the 5' RACE reads again in MiXCR, with one record for every CDR3 protein. In the table there are about 1.7 million distinct CDR3 sequences, 28% of which are singletons. The CDR3 totals 15 residues. Germline values: CDR1 MDHEN, CDR2 SYDVKM. V dropped 5 bases and J dropped 6; count of bases not matched to a gene: 12. In terms of origin and age, donors were healthy Caucasian individuals from Russia aged 6 to 90. A word on this clonotype: The target antigen is unknown.

Study-wide results and caveats: Relative to aged donors, long-lived donors carried more naive CD4+ cells and displayed higher diversity.

This TCR came from a woman younger than 45 in good health. The specimen was blood. The chain has TRBV28 and TRBJ2-5, with 7 bases fitting TRBD1. For the CDR3, the DNA is TGTGCCAGCAGTCTCACCATCACAGGGGAAAAGACCCAGTACTTC. This codes for CASSLTITGEKTQYF.